The 24 T cell receptor beta chains below come from one sample, sequenced in a study of STAT5B mutations in CD4+ large granular lymphocyte leukemia. Using immunoSEQ multiplex PCR, the repertoire was profiled, and TCRdb retains in-frame clones only, with some absent. The table has about 32,000 clones, less than 75% seen once. Material for sequencing was CD4+ T cells from blood buffy coats. These receptors came from a human donor in good health.

The chain has TRBV5-1 and TRBJ2-7; no clear D. V was pared by 4 bases and J by 2 bases, with 10 bases between. Per the germline V gene, CDR1 is SGHRS and CDR2 is YFSETQ. The CDR3 extends over 13 amino acids. CDR3 amino acids: CASSIGSPYEQYF. The CDR3 nucleotides read TGCGCCAGCAGCATTGGCAGTCCCTACGAGCAGTACTTC.

This sequence joins TRBV27 and TRBJ2-7; TRBD2 matches at 13 bases. V shed 3 bases and J 3 bases; nucleotides not matched to a gene: 5. CDR3 length: 16 amino acids. Germline-derived CDR1 and CDR2 are MNHEY and SMNVEV (reference sequence). Here the CDR3 DNA reads TGTGCCAGCAGTTTGGGTTGGACTAGCGGGGGCTACGAGCAGTACTTC. Encoded protein: CASSLGWTSGGYEQYF.

The chain uses TRBV7-9 and TRBJ1-4, with 9 bases fitting TRBD1. There are 16 residues in the CDR3. V dropped 5 bases and J dropped 4; count of bases not matched to a gene: 8. In germline, CDR1 is SEHNR, CDR2 FQNEAQ (reference sequence). CDR3 amino acids: CASSVPGQGGNEKLFF. In DNA form, the CDR3 reads TGTGCCAGCAGCGTTCCGGGACAGGGAGGTAATGAAAAACTGTTTTTT.

This clone was detected a few times. The CDR3, as DNA: TGCGCCAGCAGCCAAGAACTCAGGGGGCGGAACACCGGGGAGCTGTTTTTT. Translating it yields CASSQELRGRNTGELFF. V is TRBV4-1 and J is TRBJ2-2, with 8 bases fitting TRBD1. After removal of 0 bases from V and 1 base from J, the junction contained 4 bases not matched to a gene. Germline V lookup: CDR1 MGHRA, CDR2 YSYEKL. The CDR3 sequence is 17 residues long.

This chain uses TRBV6-1 with TRBJ1-3; no definite D call. This CDR3 is built from 14 residues. The ends were cut back, 2 bases at V and 0 bases at J, with 5 bases in the middle. CDR1 is MNHNS and CDR2 is SASEGT in the germline V gene. The CDR3 bases are TGTGCCAGCAGTGAAACCAGCTCTGGAAACACCATATATTTT. Its protein product is CASSETSSGNTIYF.

This chain connects TRBV7-6 to TRBJ1-4, with a tentative D call TRBD1 (6 bases). V lost 5 bases, J lost 0 bases, and 10 bases lay in between. This CDR3 spans 15 amino acids. In germline, CDR1 is SGHVS, CDR2 FNYEAQ. The CDR3 bases are TGTGCCAGCAGCCCAGGACAGTCAACTAATGAAAAACTGTTTTTT. This sequence encodes CASSPGQSTNEKLFF.

V gene TRBV30 combines with J gene TRBJ2-3; D gene unclear. The V gene's germline CDR1 is GTSNPN and CDR2 SVGIG (reference sequence). This CDR3 has 13 residues. Trimming removed 3 bases at V and 1 base at J, with 8 bases between. The CDR3 sequence: CAWRREGTDTQYF. The CDR3, as DNA: TGTGCCTGGAGGAGAGAGGGCACAGATACGCAGTATTTT. Full variable domain (missing parts from reference TRBV30 and TRBJ2-3): SQTIHQWPATLVQPVGSPLSLECTVEGTSNPNLYWYRQAAGRGLQLLFYSVGIGQISSEVPQNLSASRPQDRQFILSSKKLLLSDSGFYLCAWRREGTDTQYFGPGTRLTVL.

This chain links TRBV29-1 with TRBJ1-3, with 7 bases fitting TRBD1. After removal of 4 bases from V and 4 bases from J, the junction contained 7 bases not matched to a gene. The CDR3 extends over 14 amino acids. CDR1 and CDR2 from the germline V gene are SQVTM and ANQGSEA. Here the CDR3 DNA reads TGCAGCGTTGCTATGGCAGGGGGAGGAAACACCATATATTTT. Protein sequence: CSVAMAGGGNTIYF.

This clone was recorded a few times. The chain recombines TRBV28 with TRBJ2-1; no firm D call. V lost 3 bases to trimming and J lost 2 bases, with 8 bases between them. This CDR3 region has 14 residues. The germline V gene has CDR1 MDHEN and CDR2 SYDVKM. Written as DNA, the CDR3 is TGTGCCAGCAGTTTCACGGCTCCCTACAATGAGCAGTTCTTC. It translates to CASSFTAPYNEQFF. Full variable domain (rest looked up from reference TRBV28 and TRBJ2-1): DVKVTQSSRYLVKRTGEKVFLECVQDMDHENMFWYRQDPGLGLRLIYFSYDVKMKEKGDIPEGYSVSREKKERFSLILESASTNQTSMYLCASSFTAPYNEQFFGPGTRLTVL.

The rearrangement links TRBV7-3 to TRBJ1-1; a possible D gene is TRBD1 (6 bases). The CDR3 loop spans 13 amino acids. CDR1 and CDR2 (germline): SGHTA, FQGTGA. The ends were cut back, 5 bases at V and 5 bases at J, with 12 bases in the middle. The CDR3: CASSIFQGTEAFF. CDR3 nucleotide sequence: TGTGCCAGCAGCATATTCCAGGGGACTGAAGCTTTCTTT.

V and J are TRBV11-2 and TRBJ1-3; 8 bases are a match to TRBD1. Looked up from germline, CDR1 is SGHAT and CDR2 is FQNNGV. CDR3 length: 16 residues. The trim removed 1 base at V and 2 bases at J, leaving 4 bases unmatched. The CDR3: CASSLVAGGTGNTIYF. CDR3 coding DNA: TGTGCCAGCAGCTTAGTTGCAGGGGGCACTGGAAACACCATATATTTT.

The chain employs TRBV5-4 and TRBJ1-1; TRBD1 aligns across 9 bases. In germline, CDR1 is SGHNT, CDR2 YYREEE (reference sequence). The CDR3 totals 15 residues. V trimming: 5 bases; J trimming: 1 base; junction bases outside the gene matches: 6. CDR3 DNA sequence: TGTGCCAGCAGAGCCCCGGGACAGGGGAACACTGAAGCTTTCTTT. It yields the protein CASRAPGQGNTEAFF.

J is TRBJ1-6 and V is TRBV28, with D possibly matching TRBD1 (6 bases). The CDR3 is made up of 14 amino acids. V was trimmed by 8 bases and J by 10 bases, leaving 18 bases between them. Looked up from germline, CDR1 is MDHEN and CDR2 is SYDVKM. The DNA for the CDR3 is TGTGCCAGCGGCACCGGGACAACCGCGTCACCCCTCCACTTT. Translated: CASGTGTTASPLHF.

V and J are TRBV6-4 and TRBJ2-5; tentative D call: TRBD2 (6 bases). Trimming took 0 bases from V and 3 from J, leaving 23 bases between them. The CDR3 is 19 amino acids. Germline-derived CDR1 and CDR2 are MRHNA and SNTAGT. CDR3 coding DNA: TGTGCCAGCAGTGACTCAGGGAGGTCCCACCGTTATGGGGAAGAGACCCAGTACTTC. Its translation is CASSDSGRSHRYGEETQYF.

V is TRBV7-9 and J is TRBJ1-1; 7 nucleotides line up with TRBD1. After removal of 3 bases from V and 1 base from J, the junction contained 2 bases not matched to a gene. Germline-derived CDR1 and CDR2 are SEHNR and FQNEAQ (reference sequence). CDR3 length equals 14 residues. The CDR3, as DNA: TGTGCCAGCAGCTTCGGGACAGCGAACACTGAAGCTTTCTTT. Residues: CASSFGTANTEAFF. The complete variable domain, with remaining parts taken from reference TRBV7-9 and TRBJ1-1, reads DTGVSQNPRHKITKRGQNVTFRCDPISEHNRLYWYRQTLGQGPEFLTYFQNEAQLEKSRLLSDRFSAERPKGSFSTLEIQRTEQGDSAMYLCASSFGTANTEAFFGQGTRLTVV.

The rearrangement links TRBV5-1 to TRBJ2-5, with TRBD2 matching 8 bases. The CDR3 has 14 amino acids. The J segment lost 1 base and the V segment lost 1 base, leaving 0 bases of the junction unmatched. Germline V gene lookup returns CDR1 SGHRS and CDR2 YFSETQ. CDR3 in amino acids: CASSLTSGQETQYF. The CDR3 DNA follows: TGCGCCAGCAGCTTGACTAGCGGCCAAGAGACCCAGTACTTC.

The V gene is TRBV6-4, the J gene TRBJ2-2; no reliable D call. There are 15 residues in the CDR3. V was trimmed by 3 bases and J by 4 bases, leaving 12 bases between them. The germline V gene has CDR1 MRHNA and CDR2 SNTAGT. The CDR3 spells CASSEEALGTGELFF. The DNA of the CDR3 is TGTGCCAGCAGTGAAGAGGCCCTGGGCACCGGGGAGCTGTTTTTT.

The CDR3 loop is CASKVDGRRAGELFF. In nucleotides, the CDR3 is TGTGCCAGTAAGGTTGACGGACGGAGGGCCGGGGAGCTGTTTTTT. This rearrangement joins TRBV19 to TRBJ2-2, with a weak D call TRBD2 (6 bases). V was clipped by 7 bases and J by 6 bases, with 18 bases between them. Per germline, CDR1 LNHDA and CDR2 SQIVND (reference sequence). CDR3 length equals 15 residues.

The V call is TRBV2, the J call TRBJ2-2, with 8 bases lining up with TRBD2. The CDR3 is 13 amino acids. Germline loops: CDR1 SNHLY, CDR2 FYNNEI. V shed 8 bases, J shed 7 bases, and the junction held 6 bases outside the gene matches. This chain's CDR3 is CASQPGGVGELFF. CDR3 DNA sequence: TGTGCCAGCCAACCGGGGGGGGTCGGGGAGCTGTTTTTT. The whole variable domain, remainder taken from reference TRBV2 and TRBJ2-2, is EPEVTQTPSHQVTQMGQEVILRCVPISNHLYFYWYRQILGQKVEFLVSFYNNEISEKSEIFDDQFSVERPDGSNFTLKIRSTKLEDSAMYFCASQPGGVGELFFGEGSRLTVL.

The rearrangement joins TRBV6-5 to TRBJ1-1, with D perhaps matching TRBD1 (5 bases). The CDR3 contains 15 residues. The germline V gene encodes CDR1 MNHEY and CDR2 SVGAGI. V lost 6 bases to trimming and J lost 1 base, with 15 bases between them. The DNA of the CDR3 is TGTGCCAGCAGCTTACAGGTAGGGCAGAACACTGAAGCTTTCTTT. It is translated as CASSLQVGQNTEAFF.

This chain connects TRBV5-4 to TRBJ1-1, with TRBD1 matching over 8 bases. V trimming: 0 bases; J trimming: 2 bases; junction bases outside the gene matches: 6. Germline V gene lookup returns CDR1 SGHNT and CDR2 YYREEE (reference sequence). This CDR3 contains 16 residues. CDR3 residues: CASSLAGGGINTEAFF. CDR3 DNA: TGTGCCAGCAGCTTGGCAGGGGGCGGGATAAACACTGAAGCTTTCTTT. The whole variable domain, remainder taken from reference TRBV5-4 and TRBJ1-1, is ETGVTQSPTHLIKTRGQQVTLRCSSQSGHNTVSWYQQALGQGPQFIFQYYREEENGRGNFPPRFSGLQFPNYSSELNVNALELDDSALYLCASSLAGGGINTEAFFGQGTRLTVV.

This clone was found a few times. V is TRBV29-1 and J is TRBJ1-5; D gene unclear. Germline-derived CDR1 and CDR2 are SQVTM and ANQGSEA. The germline V and J ends were trimmed by 2 bases and 6 bases, with 11 bases remaining between them. The CDR3 is 13 residues long. CDR3 bases: TGCAGCGTTGAATCAATGGAAGGTCAGCCCCAGCATTTT. It translates to CSVESMEGQPQHF.

Only one count was recorded for this clone. The chain links TRBV14 to TRBJ2-3, with 7 bases identical to TRBD2. Germline V gives CDR1 SGHDN, CDR2 FVKESK. CDR3 length: 16 residues. J lost 0 bases, V lost 4 bases, and 7 bases had no gene match. The CDR3 loop reads CASSRDGGFSTDTQYF. The CDR3 region has the DNA TGTGCCAGCAGCCGAGACGGGGGGTTTAGCACAGATACGCAGTATTTT.

This chain uses TRBV27 with TRBJ1-2; D gene uncertain. The CDR3 spans 16 residues. Trimming shortened V by 5 bases and J by 4 bases, and 20 bases separated the two germline ends. Germline CDR1 reads MNHEY; CDR2 reads SMNVEV (reference sequence). CDR3 sequence (DNA): TGTGCCAGCAGTCAAGCCCCGGGATCTGAGGCCTATGGCTACACCTTC. Residues: CASSQAPGSEAYGYTF.